The 23 T cell receptor beta chains presented below share a single source sample, sequenced in a study of neurological immune-mediated disorders. TCRdb analysed the 5' RACE reads with MiXCR anew, one entry per CDR3 protein. The sample holds about 24,000 distinct CDR3 sequences, roughly 6.3% seen once. Material: PBMCs. The receptors derive from a woman in her thirties or forties in good health.

The V call is TRBV5-1, the J call TRBJ2-1; D is uncertain. Germline V CDR1 and CDR2: SGHRS, YFSETQ. The CDR3 loop spans 12 amino acids. V dropped 9 bases and J dropped 8 bases, with 15 bases sitting between them. The CDR3 coding sequence is TGCGCCACCACTTGGGTGGGCGATGAGCAGTTCTTC. Translation gives CATTWVGDEQFF.

This clonotype was observed many times. The rearrangement uses TRBV5-5 and TRBJ1-1, with D possibly being TRBD1 (5 bases). Trimming shortened V by 5 bases and J by 7 bases, and 12 bases separated the two germline ends. The CDR3 has 12 amino acids. From germline, CDR1 is SGHKS and CDR2 YYEKEE (reference sequence). CDR3 in amino acids: CASSPDRVEAFF. The CDR3 bases are TGTGCCAGCAGTCCTGACAGAGTTGAAGCTTTCTTT.

This clonotype was picked up many times. The chain combines TRBV5-4 with TRBJ1-1; TRBD1 might be the D (6 bases). Germline CDR1 reads SGHNT; CDR2 reads YYREEE (reference sequence). The CDR3 extends over 14 amino acids. Between the trimmed V and J ends, which lost 4 bases and 1 base, there was a span of 11 bases. DNA for the CDR3: TGTGCCAGCAGCGTCCCGGGACAGAACACTGAAGCTTTCTTT. Amino acids: CASSVPGQNTEAFF.

This clonotype was observed many times. The gene calls are TRBV20-1 and TRBJ2-1, with a weak D call TRBD2 (5 bases). Trimming removed 6 bases at V and 5 bases at J, with 17 bases between. Germline V gene data show CDR1 as DFQATT and CDR2 as SNEGSKA (reference sequence). This CDR3 comprises 14 residues. The CDR3: CSAEGASPNNEQFF. In nucleotides, the CDR3 is TGCAGTGCAGAAGGAGCTAGCCCGAACAATGAGCAGTTCTTC.

This clonotype was seen at least ten times. The genes are TRBV7-8 and TRBJ2-2; TRBD2 agrees at 9 bases. The CDR3 sequence is 19 residues long. The germline V gene has CDR1 SGHVS and CDR2 FQNEAQ. V was pared by 1 base and J by 5 bases, with 14 bases of the junction left unmatched. CDR3 sequence reads: CASSLVVAGASWGTGELFF. The CDR3 nucleotides read TGTGCCAGCAGCTTAGTGGTAGCGGGAGCCTCCTGGGGGACCGGGGAGCTGTTTTTT. The full variable domain, with the rest looked up from reference TRBV7-8 and TRBJ2-2, is GAGVSQSPRYKVAKRGQDVALRCDPISGHVSLFWYQQALGQGPEFLTYFQNEAQLDKSGLPSDRFFAERPEGSVSTLKIQRTQQEDSAVYLCASSLVVAGASWGTGELFFGEGSRLTVL.

This clonotype has at least ten counts. The rearrangement links TRBV5-6 to TRBJ2-7; D unclear. Trimming took 1 base from V and 6 from J, leaving 11 bases between them. CDR3 length: 13 amino acids. Germline V gives CDR1 SGHDT, CDR2 YYEEEE. This chain's CDR3 is CASSLNTASEQYF. For the CDR3, the DNA is TGTGCCAGCAGCTTGAACACGGCCAGCGAGCAGTACTTC.

This clonotype was detected ten times or more. CDR3 sequence (DNA): TGTGCCAGCTACCCCGGGGCTAGCGGATACAATGAGCAGTTCTTC. The encoded protein is CASYPGASGYNEQFF. The chain carries TRBV6-5 and TRBJ2-1; 7 bases are a match to TRBD2. The germline V gene encodes CDR1 MNHEY and CDR2 SVGAGI. The V segment lost 8 bases and the J segment 4 bases; nucleotides outside the gene matches: 11. CDR3 length equals 15 residues.

There are many counts of this clonotype. The V gene is TRBV29-1, the J gene TRBJ2-5; D gene unclear. Per germline, CDR1 SQVTM and CDR2 ANQGSEA. Trimming left V 4 bases short and J 3 bases short, with 9 bases between. The CDR3 covers 12 residues. CDR3 nucleotide sequence: TGCAGCGTTGTTGTGGGTAAAGAGACCCAGTACTTC. Translated: CSVVVGKETQYF. The full variable domain, in which reference TRBV29-1 and TRBJ2-5 provide the parts outside the CDR3, is SAVISQKPSRDICQRGTSLTIQCQVDSQVTMMFWYRQQPGQSLTLIATANQGSEATYESGFVIDKFPISRPNLTFSTLTVSNMSPEDSSIYLCSVVVGKETQYFGPGTRLLVL.

In this sample, this clonotype turned up many times. V and J are TRBV24-1 and TRBJ2-1; no definite D call. The germline CDR1 and CDR2 sequences are KGHDR and SFDVKD. The CDR3 covers 14 residues. The ends were cut back, 0 bases at V and 11 bases at J, with 13 bases in the middle. The CDR3 reads CATSDLKSGLKQFF. As DNA, the CDR3 is TGTGCCACCAGTGATTTGAAGTCTGGGCTGAAGCAGTTCTTC.

Many counts were recorded for this clonotype. The chain employs TRBV29-1 and TRBJ2-2; D is uncertain. Germline V gene sequence: CDR1 SQVTM, CDR2 ANQGSEA. The CDR3 covers 11 residues. Deletions cut 6 bases from V and 2 bases from J, with 4 bases between. The CDR3 loop is CSVHNTGELFF. The CDR3 DNA is TGCAGCGTCCACAACACCGGGGAGCTGTTTTTT.

The rearrangement joins TRBV14 to TRBJ1-2; D is ambiguous. Trimming shortened V by 0 bases and J by 7 bases, and 12 bases separated the two germline ends. CDR1 is SGHDN and CDR2 is FVKESK in the germline V gene. The CDR3 contains 14 residues. The CDR3 DNA follows: TGTGCCAGCAGCCAAGACTGGGAATCAACTGGCTACACCTTC. It yields the protein CASSQDWESTGYTF.

This clonotype was detected ten times or more. CDR3 loop: CSARDPVHPSNEQFF. Written as DNA, the CDR3 is TGCAGTGCTAGAGATCCAGTACACCCATCGAATGAGCAGTTCTTC. The J gene is TRBJ2-1, the V gene TRBV20-1; D not certain. Deletions cut 0 bases from V and 7 bases from J, with 16 bases between. The CDR3 contains 15 residues. Looked up from germline, CDR1 is DFQATT and CDR2 is SNEGSKA (reference sequence).

The chain links TRBV7-9 to TRBJ2-7; no firm D call. The germline gives CDR1 SEHNR, CDR2 FQNEAQ (reference sequence). Trimming removed 2 bases from V and 6 bases from J, with 5 bases in between. The CDR3 is 11 residues long. In nucleotides, the CDR3 is TGTGCCAGCAGCTTATCGGGCGAGCAGTACTTC. Translation gives CASSLSGEQYF.

This clonotype was recorded at least ten times. The V call is TRBV7-2, the J call TRBJ2-1; D may be TRBD1 or TRBD2 (5 bases each). V gave up 2 bases and J gave up 7 bases, with 12 bases separating them. The CDR3 is 14 amino acids. Germline V gives CDR1 SGHTA, CDR2 FQGNSA. The CDR3 sequence: CASSLSSEGNEQFF. The CDR3 nucleotides are TGTGCCAGCAGCTTATCATCCGAGGGGAATGAGCAGTTCTTC.

At least ten counts were recorded for this clonotype. CDR3 protein: CSASMASGGIGEQFF. The CDR3 coding sequence is TGCAGTGCTAGTATGGCTAGCGGGGGGATAGGTGAGCAGTTCTTC. The V and J genes are TRBV20-1 and TRBJ2-1; 11 bases agree with TRBD2. The CDR3 consists of 15 residues. With V trimmed by 3 bases and J by 9 bases, 10 bases remained unmatched. In germline, CDR1 is DFQATT, CDR2 SNEGSKA (reference sequence).

This clonotype was counted at least ten times. The rearrangement links TRBV11-2 to TRBJ2-1; 11 bases are shared with TRBD2. CDR1 SGHAT and CDR2 FQNNGV come from the germline V gene. The CDR3 spans 19 residues. The V gene end was trimmed by 1 base and the J gene end by 8 bases; junction bases not matched to a gene: 16. The CDR3 loop reads CASSLVGRTSGRMSDEQFF. CDR3 bases: TGTGCCAGCAGCTTAGTCGGACGGACTAGCGGGCGGATGTCTGATGAGCAGTTCTTC.

There are many counts of this clonotype. The CDR3 reads CASSYDTLLDEQYF. The CDR3 region has the DNA TGCGCCAGCAGCTACGACACCCTTTTGGACGAGCAGTACTTC. The rearrangement uses TRBV5-1 and TRBJ2-7; D gene uncertain. V lost 3 bases to trimming and J lost 5 bases, with 15 bases between them. CDR3 length equals 14 residues. Per germline, CDR1 SGHRS and CDR2 YFSETQ.

The sample holds many counts of this clonotype. This chain links TRBV20-1 with TRBJ2-2; a weak D match, TRBD2 (5 bases). This CDR3 is 15 amino acids long. The germline gives CDR1 DFQATT, CDR2 SNEGSKA (reference sequence). V lost 0 bases to trimming and J lost 6 bases, with 14 bases between them. The CDR3 nucleotides are TGCAGTGCTAGAGATGAGACTATCCTCTCCGGGGAGCTGTTTTTT. Translating it yields CSARDETILSGELFF.

In this sample, this clonotype turned up many times. The V gene is TRBV28, the J gene TRBJ2-7; perhaps TRBD2 as D (5 bases). The CDR3 length is 13 residues. Germline-derived CDR1 and CDR2 are MDHEN and SYDVKM. V was shortened by 6 bases and J by 0 bases, with 9 bases between the two germline ends. CDR3: CASSERSSYEQYF. In DNA, the CDR3 is TGTGCCAGCAGCGAGCGGAGCTCCTACGAGCAGTACTTC. Full variable domain (rest looked up from reference TRBV28 and TRBJ2-7): DVKVTQSSRYLVKRTGEKVFLECVQDMDHENMFWYRQDPGLGLRLIYFSYDVKMKEKGDIPEGYSVSREKKERFSLILESASTNQTSMYLCASSERSSYEQYFGPGTRLTVT.

This clonotype was found many times. This chain uses TRBV5-5 with TRBJ2-1; 10 bases are shared with TRBD2. The trim removed 3 bases at V and 5 bases at J, leaving 14 bases unmatched. Germline CDR1 reads SGHKS; CDR2 reads YYEKEE (reference sequence). This CDR3 is 18 amino acids long. CDR3 DNA: TGTGCCAGCAGCTACCTAATGTTGAGGCTAGCGGGAGACAATGAGCAGTTCTTC. Protein sequence: CASSYLMLRLAGDNEQFF.

This clonotype appeared many times. CDR3 nucleotide sequence: TGTGCCAGCAGTTACTCCCCTAGCGGGCCTAGCCATGAGCAGTTCTTC. This encodes CASSYSPSGPSHEQFF. The genes are TRBV6-5 and TRBJ2-1; 8 bases are shared with TRBD2. CDR3 length: 16 amino acids. Trimming at V came to 0 bases and at J to 8 bases, leaving 9 bases not matched to a gene. Germline V gene data show CDR1 as MNHEY and CDR2 as SVGAGI.

This clonotype appeared many times. CDR3 coding DNA: TGCAGTGCAGAACGGACTAGCGGGAACACCGAGCAGTACTTC. Translation gives CSAERTSGNTEQYF. This chain uses TRBV20-1 with TRBJ2-7; 12 bases agree with TRBD2. V lost 6 bases to trimming and J lost 6 bases; unmatched junction nucleotides: 9. This CDR3 has 14 amino acids. Germline CDR1 is DFQATT and CDR2 is SNEGSKA (reference sequence).

This clonotype was counted many times. The chain links TRBV28 to TRBJ1-5; D unclear. Trimming pared 10 bases from V and 1 base from J, leaving 17 bases between. CDR3 length: 15 amino acids. CDR1 is MDHEN and CDR2 is SYDVKM in the germline V gene. The CDR3 protein is CATGRARRSNQPQHF. The CDR3 coding sequence is TGTGCCACCGGTCGGGCTCGACGGAGCAATCAGCCCCAGCATTTT.